The source of this T cell receptor (beta chain) is a study of cytotoxic CD8 clonotypes in ibrutinib-treated CLL. Overall study: IGHV unmutated around 17; relapsed/refractory approximately 10; treatment-naive about 14. Response samples followed a median 12 months of treatment, range 6 to 36. Average yields of roughly 260,000 productive templates and tens of thousands of productive rearrangements characterized the samples.

J was trimmed by 1 base and V by 3 bases; bases with no gene match: 20. CDR1 is LNHDA, CDR2 SQIVND, per germline (reference sequence). The CDR3 spans 23 residues. Sequencing used immunoSEQ multiplex PCR; TCRdb keeps in-frame clones, though not all of them. This sample has tens of thousands of clones; more than 60% occur once, and the top ten carry about 53%. The starting material was PBMCs, obtained after 24 months of ibrutinib treatment. This TCR came from a human donor with chronic lymphocytic leukemia. The rearrangement joins TRBV19 to TRBJ2-1; 14 nucleotides line up with TRBD2. CDR3 nucleotide sequence: TGTGCCAGTAGTATTCGAGGGGGCGCCGGACTAGCGGGGGGCCCCCTTTCCTACAATGAGCAGTTCTTC. Translated, it gives CASSIRGGAGLAGGPLSYNEQFF.